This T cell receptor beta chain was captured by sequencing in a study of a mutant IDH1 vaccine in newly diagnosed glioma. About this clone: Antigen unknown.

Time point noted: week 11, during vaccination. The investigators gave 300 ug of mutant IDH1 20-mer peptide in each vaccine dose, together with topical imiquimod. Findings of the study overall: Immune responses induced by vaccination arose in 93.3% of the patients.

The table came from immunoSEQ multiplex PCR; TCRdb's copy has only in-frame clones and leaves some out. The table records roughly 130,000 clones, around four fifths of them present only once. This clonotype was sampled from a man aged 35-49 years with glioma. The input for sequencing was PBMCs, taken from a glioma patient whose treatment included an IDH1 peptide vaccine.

In DNA, the CDR3 is TGTGCCAGCATCCTGGGACAGGAGTCACTTTGGGCTTTCTTT. Residues: CASILGQESLWAFF. The rearrangement links TRBV2 to TRBJ1-1; 8 nucleotides agree with TRBD1. The CDR3 is 14 residues long. Germline CDR1 is SNHLY and CDR2 is FYNNEI. With V trimmed by 7 bases and J by 11 bases, 15 bases remained unmatched.